The 30 T cell receptor beta chains reported below all come from one sample, sequenced in a study of cytomegalovirus exposure and HLA in healthy donors. The PCR used 60 Vbeta and 13 Jbeta primers. The protocol was immunoSEQ multiplex PCR, while the TCRdb copy is restricted to in-frame clones and leaves out a portion. The table shows 150,000 to 200,000 clones, with around 82% occurring only once. The sample comprised PBMCs. The source is a boy aged 10-17 years in good health and CMV-seronegative.

The sample holds one count of this clone. The gene calls are TRBV15 and TRBJ1-6, with TRBD1 matching 8 bases. V lost 1 base, J lost 5 bases, and 4 bases stayed unmatched. The CDR3 totals 16 residues. Germline loops: CDR1 LNHNV, CDR2 YYDKDF (reference sequence). The CDR3 loop reads CATSRGTGGNNSPLHF. Written as DNA, the CDR3 is TGTGCCACCAGCAGAGGTACAGGGGGAAATAATTCACCCCTCCACTTT.

The V gene is TRBV2, the J gene TRBJ2-5; 9 nucleotides match TRBD2. CDR3 length: 14 amino acids. V was pared by 4 bases and J by 4 bases, with 4 bases of the junction left unmatched. The germline V gene encodes CDR1 SNHLY and CDR2 FYNNEI. The CDR3 spells CASSGRGGSETQYF. CDR3 nucleotides: TGTGCCAGCAGTGGGCGGGGGGGGTCAGAGACCCAGTACTTC.

This clone was seen more than once but under ten times. The gene calls are TRBV7-9 and TRBJ2-7, with D tentatively TRBD1 (5 bases). CDR1 SEHNR and CDR2 FQNEAQ come from the germline V gene (reference sequence). Deletions cut 5 bases from V and 2 bases from J, with 13 bases between. The CDR3 runs 14 residues. CDR3 in DNA: TGTGCCAGCAGCGGAAAGGGGATTACCTACGAGCAGTACTTC. Translation: CASSGKGITYEQYF.

The rearrangement uses TRBV9 and TRBJ2-1; 11 bases map to TRBD2. The germline gives CDR1 SGDLS, CDR2 YYNGEE. The V segment lost 2 bases and the J segment 6 bases; nucleotides outside the gene matches: 1. This CDR3 is built from 14 residues. The CDR3 loop is CASSVLAGGNEQFF. CDR3 nucleotides: TGTGCCAGCAGCGTGCTAGCGGGGGGCAATGAGCAGTTCTTC.

This rearrangement joins TRBV9 to TRBJ2-5, with no clear D. CDR3 length: 16 amino acids. Germline lookup yields CDR1 SGDLS and CDR2 YYNGEE. V was pared by 0 bases and J by 1 base, with 13 bases between. CDR3 residues: CASSVGSRSFQETQYF. DNA for the CDR3: TGTGCCAGCAGCGTAGGGAGTCGATCCTTCCAAGAGACCCAGTACTTC.

This sequence joins TRBV7-8 and TRBJ2-1, with D uncertain. Germline loops: CDR1 SGHVS, CDR2 FQNEAQ. The CDR3 has 16 residues. Trimming left V 0 bases short and J 8 bases short, with 17 bases between. The CDR3 region is CASSLAGRRILDEQFF. The CDR3 DNA follows: TGTGCCAGCAGCTTAGCGGGTCGGAGAATTCTGGATGAGCAGTTCTTC.

The chain employs TRBV4-1 and TRBJ1-1, with 7 bases identical to TRBD1. V shed 2 bases, J shed 1 base, and the junction held 10 bases outside the gene matches. This CDR3 region has 17 residues. Germline CDR1 and CDR2: MGHRA and YSYEKL. The CDR3 sequence is CASSQPDRALGNTEAFF. As DNA, the CDR3 is TGCGCCAGCAGCCAACCCGACAGGGCCTTAGGGAACACTGAAGCTTTCTTT.

The chain is built from TRBV27 and TRBJ1-6, with a tentative D call TRBD1 (6 bases). The CDR3 runs 15 residues. Germline V gives CDR1 MNHEY, CDR2 SMNVEV (reference sequence). V gave up 4 bases and J gave up 7 bases, with 14 bases separating them. The chain's CDR3 is CASSYSPGVNSPLHF. Written as DNA, the CDR3 is TGTGCCAGCAGTTACTCGCCAGGGGTAAATTCACCCCTCCACTTT.

V gene TRBV4-1 combines with J gene TRBJ2-7; D may be TRBD2 (5 bases). V lost 0 bases to trimming and J lost 0 bases, with 21 bases between them. This CDR3 comprises 19 residues. The V gene's germline CDR1 is MGHRA and CDR2 YSYEKL. The CDR3 is CASSQDPLSLGASSYEQYF. DNA for the CDR3: TGCGCCAGCAGCCAAGATCCCTTATCCCTGGGAGCCTCCTCCTACGAGCAGTACTTC.

This clone appeared a single time. The rearrangement joins TRBV7-3 to TRBJ2-1; the D gene is possibly TRBD1 (5 bases). The CDR3 is made up of 15 amino acids. The ends were cut back, 6 bases at V and 0 bases at J, with 12 bases in the middle. CDR1 and CDR2 (germline): SGHTA, FQGTGA. The CDR3 DNA follows: TGTGCCAGCAGGTCAGGGTCGAGCTCCTACAATGAGCAGTTCTTC. Its protein is CASRSGSSSYNEQFF.

This clone turned up a few times. The chain joins TRBV4-2 to TRBJ1-1, with D maybe TRBD1 (6 bases). Germline lookup yields CDR1 LGHNA and CDR2 YNFKEQ. This CDR3 is built from 16 residues. Trimming cost V 0 bases and J 6 bases, with 17 bases left between them. CDR3 in amino acids: CASSQEVTGVFAEAFF. In nucleotides, the CDR3 is TGTGCCAGCAGCCAAGAAGTGACAGGAGTTTTCGCTGAAGCTTTCTTT.

The CDR3 protein is CASSLRGSNQPQHF. DNA of the CDR3: TGTGCCAGCAGCTTACGAGGCAGCAATCAGCCCCAGCATTTT. The gene calls are TRBV11-2 and TRBJ1-5, with no clear D. The CDR3 length is 14 residues. The germline CDR1 and CDR2 sequences are SGHAT and FQNNGV. The germline V and J ends were trimmed by 2 bases and 1 base, with 6 bases remaining between them.

J is TRBJ2-7 and V is TRBV28; the D gene is possibly TRBD2 (5 bases). From germline, CDR1 is MDHEN and CDR2 SYDVKM. Trimming took 8 bases from V and 5 from J, leaving 19 bases between them. The CDR3 sequence is 14 residues long. This CDR3 reads CASGVRAKTHEQYF. The CDR3 coding sequence is TGTGCCAGCGGTGTGAGGGCCAAAACGCACGAGCAGTACTTC.

The chain has TRBV6-4 and TRBJ2-7; D possibly corresponds to TRBD2 (6 bases). The germline V gene has CDR1 MRHNA and CDR2 SNTAGT. This CDR3 contains 18 residues. V was clipped by 4 bases and J by 2 bases, with 24 bases between them. The CDR3 protein is CASSAGKGRSESPYEQYF. The CDR3 nucleotides are TGTGCCAGCAGTGCCGGGAAGGGGAGGTCAGAGTCTCCCTACGAGCAGTACTTC.

CDR3 in amino acids: CASSQDRTGGGYTF. As DNA, the CDR3 is TGCGCCAGCAGCCAAGATCGCACAGGCGGCGGCTACACCTTC. The chain is built from TRBV4-1 and TRBJ1-2; tentatively, D is TRBD1 (5 bases). Trimming removed 0 bases from V and 8 bases from J, with 13 bases in between. CDR1 and CDR2 (germline): MGHRA, YSYEKL. The CDR3 consists of 14 residues.

This rearrangement joins TRBV7-9 to TRBJ2-1; tentative D call: TRBD2 (5 bases). Germline values: CDR1 SEHNR, CDR2 FQNEAQ (reference sequence). Trimming removed 8 bases from V and 7 bases from J, with 18 bases in between. The CDR3 length is 14 residues. The CDR3 is CASSSDRTWNEQFF. In DNA, the CDR3 is TGTGCCAGCTCCTCTGACCGGACTTGGAATGAGCAGTTCTTC.

The rearrangement links TRBV11-2 to TRBJ2-5; 7 bases fit TRBD1. Germline V gene data show CDR1 as SGHAT and CDR2 as FQNNGV. Trimming cost V 5 bases and J 4 bases; bases outside gene matches: 10. The CDR3 consists of 15 residues. The CDR3 DNA reads as TGTGCCAGCAGCCAAAAAAACAGGGGCCTAGAGACCCAGTACTTC. Translating gives CASSQKNRGLETQYF. Filled out from reference TRBV11-2 and TRBJ2-5, the complete variable domain reads EAGVAQSPRYKIIEKRQSVAFWCNPISGHATLYWYQQILGQGPKLLIQFQNNGVVDDSQLPKDRFSAERLKGVDSTLKIQPAKLEDSAVYLCASSQKNRGLETQYFGPGTRLLVL.

The chain carries TRBV2 and TRBJ2-1, with 8 bases that match TRBD2. Per germline, CDR1 SNHLY and CDR2 FYNNEI. This CDR3 region has 16 residues. V lost 5 bases to trimming and J lost 0 bases; unmatched junction nucleotides: 6. The CDR3 here is CASSRPGGSSYNEQFF. The CDR3 DNA sequence: TGTGCCAGCAGTCGCCCGGGGGGGAGCTCCTACAATGAGCAGTTCTTC.

The chain links TRBV28 to TRBJ2-7; no firm D call. With 5 bases removed from V and 3 bases from J, the gap between germline ends came to 8 bases. This CDR3 contains 12 residues. Germline values: CDR1 MDHEN, CDR2 SYDVKM. The CDR3 region is CASSPYSYEQYF. DNA of the CDR3: TGTGCCAGCAGTCCCTACAGCTACGAGCAGTACTTC.

The J gene is TRBJ2-7, the V gene TRBV4-1, with no clear D. This CDR3 has 14 amino acids. Germline loops: CDR1 MGHRA, CDR2 YSYEKL. The V gene lost 5 bases and the J gene lost 2 bases, with 13 bases spanning the gap. This CDR3 is CASSWNTVTYEQYF. The CDR3 nucleotides are TGCGCCAGCAGCTGGAATACAGTTACCTACGAGCAGTACTTC.

The chain joins TRBV25-1 to TRBJ2-5; 10 nucleotides align to TRBD2. Germline CDR1 reads MGHDK; CDR2 reads SYGVNS. The trim removed 5 bases at V and 4 bases at J, leaving 13 bases unmatched. This CDR3 comprises 17 residues. In DNA, the CDR3 is TGTGCCAGCAGTCCCCATAGCGGGAGGCCCCCCGGAGAGACCCAGTACTTC. The encoded protein is CASSPHSGRPPGETQYF.

V and J are TRBV10-3 and TRBJ1-1, with D possibly being TRBD1 (5 bases). The CDR3 is 14 amino acids. Trimming took off 0 bases at V and 4 bases at J, with 9 bases between the two ends. Per the germline V gene, CDR1 is ENHRY and CDR2 is SYGVKD. This chain's CDR3 is CAISESKGRTEAFF. CDR3 nucleotide sequence: TGTGCCATCAGTGAGTCTAAGGGGCGCACTGAAGCTTTCTTT.

The V call is TRBV7-2, the J call TRBJ2-5; TRBD1 aligns across 7 bases. Germline values: CDR1 SGHTA, CDR2 FQGNSA. V lost 8 bases, J lost 4 bases, and 7 bases stayed unmatched. There are 13 residues in the CDR3. CDR3 in DNA: TGTGCCAGCGGGAGACAGGGCGGAGAGACCCAGTACTTC. The encoded protein is CASGRQGGETQYF. The full variable domain, in which reference TRBV7-2 and TRBJ2-5 provide the parts outside the CDR3, is GAGVSQSPSNKVTEKGKDVELRCDPISGHTALYWYRQSLGQGLEFLIYFQGNSAPDKSGLPSDRFSAERTGGSVSTLTIQRTQQEDSAVYLCASGRQGGETQYFGPGTRLLVL.

The chain joins TRBV6-1 to TRBJ2-5; D might be TRBD1 (6 bases). The V and J ends lost 5 bases and 7 bases respectively, with 20 bases between them. Germline V lookup: CDR1 MNHNS, CDR2 SASEGT. CDR3 size: 15 residues. The CDR3 reads CASSFNPQGFGTQYF. CDR3 in DNA: TGTGCCAGCAGTTTTAACCCACAGGGATTCGGGACCCAGTACTTC.

This chain connects TRBV6-5 to TRBJ1-5; tentatively, D is TRBD1 (5 bases). Germline V CDR1 and CDR2: MNHEY, SVGAGI. The CDR3 spans 12 residues. Trimming took off 9 bases at V and 7 bases at J, with 13 bases between the two ends. The CDR3 DNA reads as TGTGCCAGTGGGGAGGGGTGGCAGCCCCAGCATTTT. Encoded protein: CASGEGWQPQHF.

This clone was detected a few times. This sequence joins TRBV11-2 and TRBJ2-1; a possible D gene is TRBD2 (7 bases). The germline V gene encodes CDR1 SGHAT and CDR2 FQNNGV. Trimming shortened V by 4 bases and J by 4 bases, and 17 bases separated the two germline ends. CDR3 length equals 16 residues. CDR3 amino acids: CASSSPRGGRYNEQFF. CDR3 bases: TGTGCCAGCAGCTCCCCGAGGGGGGGCCGATACAATGAGCAGTTCTTC.

Turning to this clone: Other DNA sequences within the sample encode an identical CDR3. The chain joins TRBV4-3 to TRBJ2-1; 9 bases are shared with TRBD2. Per the germline V gene, CDR1 is LGHNA and CDR2 is YSLEER. The V segment lost 4 bases and the J segment 9 bases; nucleotides outside the gene matches: 16. The CDR3 loop spans 17 amino acids. CDR3 DNA sequence: TGCGCCAGCAGCCGAGAGGGGCTGGCGGGGGGGCCAGGTGAGCAGTTCTTC. Translating gives CASSREGLAGGPGEQFF.

This clone was observed a single time. The V and J genes are TRBV29-1 and TRBJ1-2; D ambiguous. V lost 4 bases and J 4 bases, leaving 7 bases between the germline ends. The CDR3 covers 11 residues. In germline, CDR1 is SQVTM, CDR2 ANQGSEA. The CDR3 DNA is TGCAGCGTTGCCGGTATCTATGGCTACACCTTC. Protein: CSVAGIYGYTF.

The gene calls are TRBV6-1 and TRBJ1-2, with TRBD1 matching 8 bases. V was clipped by 3 bases and J by 2 bases; unmatched bases: 8. CDR1 and CDR2 from the germline V gene are MNHNS and SASEGT. The length of the CDR3 is 16 residues. CDR3 sequence (DNA): TGTGCCAGCAGTGACCCCGCGGACAGGGCCAACTATGGCTACACCTTC. This encodes CASSDPADRANYGYTF.

This clone was observed a handful of times. This chain uses TRBV11-2 with TRBJ1-5; the match to TRBD1 covers 8 bases. This CDR3 contains 15 residues. Germline CDR1 is SGHAT and CDR2 is FQNNGV. V dropped 5 bases and J dropped 6; count of bases not matched to a gene: 9. The CDR3 loop reads CASSPGTGPVQPQHF. The CDR3 DNA is TGTGCCAGCAGCCCCGGGACAGGACCGGTTCAGCCCCAGCATTTT.